This TCR beta chain derives from a study of blood T cell repertoires in COVID-19. As for the study in general: Collection of acute and convalescent COVID-19 samples took place in the United States, Italy and Spain. Sources were T cells, B-cell-depleted T cells, or PBMCs; the material itself was cDNA or gDNA.

The CDR3 length is 13 residues. Germline CDR1 and CDR2: MDHEN and SYDVKM. Trimming removed 2 bases from V and 6 bases from J, with 10 bases in between. Seattle-derived patients entered the study during active infection and were followed longitudinally. Under the authors' procedure: Estimation of nucleated cell counts was performed using reference gene primer amplification. Produced via immunoSEQ multiplex PCR; TCRdb's table is partial and in-frame only. Clone size and V and J calls were adopted from that table, with D and trimming inferred from the DNA. The table lists fewer than 700,000 clones, around 90% of them singletons, with about 8.2% in the top ten.

Specimen: peripheral blood. This chain uses TRBV28 with TRBJ1-2, with a tentative D call TRBD1 (6 bases). This receptor was identified in a woman in her 50s with COVID-19, enrolled during active disease. CDR3 protein: CASSLTGTNGYTF. Written as DNA, the CDR3 is TGTGCCAGCAGTTTAACAGGGACCAATGGCTACACCTTC.